The subject of this entry is one T cell receptor delta chain. What this receptor recognizes is not known. A read error may be the cause here, since a much bigger clone is one base away. This sample was taken from a study of fetal and pediatric gammadelta thymocytes (dated by TCRdb to between 2021 and 2022). The study in broad terms: Previously published data and newly generated, unpublished data were combined in the bulk gammadelta thymocyte repertoires, which were used to strengthen a single-cell study of gammadelta thymocyte development. Bulk TCR repertoire data were included to raise the number of subjects and reinforce the CDR3 publicity analysis. The set of bulk gammadelta thymocyte repertoires included about ten subjects in total: 3 fetal thymus donors and 7 pediatric thymus donors. Previously published data (refs 27,28) and unpublished data were combined in the bulk gammadelta thymocyte repertoires.

From cysteine to phenylalanine, the CDR3 is 24 amino acids long. The kept DNA is CDR3 alone, 72 bases in frame from the first base. V lost 0 bases and J lost 0 bases; the stretch between them is 35 bases long. CDR1 TSWWSYY and CDR2 QGS are derived from the germline V gene. For sequencing, an Illumina MiSeq was employed. Per the source publication's procedure: For publicity analysis, the Vgamma9Vdelta2 and nonVgamma9Vdelta2 bulk CDR3 files of each subject were merged into one combined repertoire per subject. CDR3 publicity was given a score from 0 to 19 by checking each amino acid sequence across 9 single-cell datasets and about 10 bulk repertoires with base R and dplyr. TCRdb reprocessed the public reads with the caller CATT; rows with the same DNA were merged afterwards. These V and J calls derive from TCRdb rather than the authors' analysis. The sample table records about 2,200 delta-chain clones; about 25% of these occur just once. Under 5% of the sample rests with the top ten.

Beyond this particular receptor, the publication reports: Fetal gammadelta thymocyte repertoires were previously reported to be enriched for TRDV2, TRGV8 and TRGV9 usage, low N additions and public CDR3s compared with post-natal repertoires.

Thymocytes were stained with Zombie NIR viability dye plus antibodies to CD3 (UCHT1), TCRgammadelta (11F2), TCRVgamma9 (IMMU360) and TCRVdelta2 (IMMU389). TRD and TRG CDR3 repertoires were generated in bulk, separately, from sorted Vgamma9Vdelta2 and nonVgamma9Vdelta2 gammadelta thymocytes obtained from human fetal and pediatric thymuses. In Belgium, pediatric thymus tissue was obtained from children undergoing cardiac surgery. The pediatric thymus donors included in the study ranged in age from about 1 to 12 years. Thymic cell suspensions were prepared from fetal and post-natal thymuses as described previously. NonVgamma9Vdelta2 thymocytes were sorted as CD3+ gammadeltaTCR+ cells lacking the Vgamma9+Vdelta2+ phenotype. Cells were sorted on a FACS Aria III cell sorter (BD Biosciences).

This sequence originates from a child who underwent cardiac surgery and was recorded as healthy. The rearrangement combines TRDV1 with TRDJ1; the D gene is perhaps TRDD2, on 5 matching bases. Sequencing was done on a sample of non-Vgamma9Vdelta2 gamma-delta T cells from the thymus. The sample's cell subset or site, from its label and the paper: CD3+gammadeltaTCR+ thymocytes not co-expressing Vgamma9 and Vdelta2. The CDR3 region: CALGELDARFPAPVGNIYTDKLIF. The DNA sequence is TGTGCTCTTGGGGAACTAGATGCGAGGTTTCCTGCCCCCGTCGGGAACATCTACACCGATAAACTCATCTTT.